A selection of T cell receptor beta chains follows, all from one sample in a study of radiation and T cells in renal cell carcinoma. Generated by immunoSEQ multiplex PCR, the TCRdb table keeps only in-frame clones and is missing some. The table includes roughly 13,000 clones, roughly 65% detected once. Material: tumor tissue, obtained from a patient whose treatment was nephrectomy without radiotherapy. These TCRs come from a woman aged 80 or over with renal cell carcinoma. CDR3s leave out the opening cysteine and the closing phenylalanine or tryptophan. The order of the fields is V gene, CDR3 protein.

TRBV6-5 | ASSYNGNSYNEQF
TRBV14 | ASSQDMGGNTEAF
TRBV28 | ASSLLDSGISYEQY
TRBV7-2 | ASSTGAVYNSPLH
TRBV11-2 | ASSRVGGYEAF
TRBV4-1 | ASSGVSSYNEQF
TRBV5-4 | ASSFGQAYGYT
TRBV6-1 | ASGTGTGKSNEQF
TRBV11-2 | ASSYPRGQIGELF
TRBV4-3 | ASSPLTSGDAYTQY
TRBV2 | ASRDRLMNTEAF
TRBV5-1 | ASSPDLWGDNSPLH
TRBV7-9 | ASSSGGHMNTEAF
TRBV19 | ASSIGGGELF
TRBV7-2 | ASSLGASGGSAYEQY
TRBV14 | ASSQTYEQY
TRBV7-9 | ASSTIRDTNSPLH
TRBV6-1 | ASLAGPPDTQY
TRBV6-1 | ASTPWGRDNSPLH
TRBV19 | ASSIVQGSTEAF
TRBV28 | ASSQGGANEKLF
TRBV2 | ASSEATAQETQY
TRBV9 | ASSVVGDMNTEAF
TRBV9 | ASSQGGTGGNSPLH
TRBV11-2 | ASNPTGRGRNTEAF
TRBV27 | ASSIYRGQETQY
TRBV2 | ASSEEGTGNQPQH